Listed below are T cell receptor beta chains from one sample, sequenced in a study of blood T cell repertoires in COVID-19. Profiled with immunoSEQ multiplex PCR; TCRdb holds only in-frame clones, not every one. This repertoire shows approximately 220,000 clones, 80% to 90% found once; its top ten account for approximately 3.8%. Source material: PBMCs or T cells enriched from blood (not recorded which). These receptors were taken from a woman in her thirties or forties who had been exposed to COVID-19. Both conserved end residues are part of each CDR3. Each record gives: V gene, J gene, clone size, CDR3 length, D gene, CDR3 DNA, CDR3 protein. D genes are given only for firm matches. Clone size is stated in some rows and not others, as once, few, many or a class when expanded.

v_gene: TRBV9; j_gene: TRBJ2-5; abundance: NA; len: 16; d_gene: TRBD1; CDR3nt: TGTGCCAGCAGCGTAGGGTTGGGACAGGGCCAAGAGACCCAGTACTTC; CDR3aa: CASSVGLGQGQETQYF
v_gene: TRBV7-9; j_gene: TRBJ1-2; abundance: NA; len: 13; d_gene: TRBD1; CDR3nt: TGTGCCAGCAGCGAGGGACAGGGGGCTGGCTACACCTTC; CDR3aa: CASSEGQGAGYTF
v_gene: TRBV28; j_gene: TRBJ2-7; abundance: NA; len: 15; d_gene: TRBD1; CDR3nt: TGTGCCAGCAGACCCCCGGGACAGGGTACCTACGAGCAGTACTTC; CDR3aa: CASRPPGQGTYEQYF
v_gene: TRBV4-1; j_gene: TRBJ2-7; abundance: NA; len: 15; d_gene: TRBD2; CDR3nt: TGCGCCAGCAGCCCCCTAGCGGGGGGACCCTACGAGCAGTACTTC; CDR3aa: CASSPLAGGPYEQYF
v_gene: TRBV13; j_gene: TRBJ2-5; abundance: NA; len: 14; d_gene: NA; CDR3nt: TGTGCCAGCAGCTTACCAGGTGGAGGGGAGACCCAGTACTTC; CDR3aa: CASSLPGGGETQYF
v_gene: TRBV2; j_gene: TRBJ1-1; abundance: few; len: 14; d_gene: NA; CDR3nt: TGTGCCAGCATATCGAACCGGGGGAACACTGAAGCTTTCTTT; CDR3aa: CASISNRGNTEAFF
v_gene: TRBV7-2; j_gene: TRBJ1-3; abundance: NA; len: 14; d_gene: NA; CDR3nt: TGTGCCAGCAGCTTAGGTCCAGAAGGAAACACCATATATTTT; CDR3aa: CASSLGPEGNTIYF
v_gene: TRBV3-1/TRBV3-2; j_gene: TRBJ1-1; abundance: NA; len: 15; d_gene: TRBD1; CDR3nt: TGTGCCAGCAGCCTTGCGGGACAGGGAGACACTGAAGCTTTCTTT; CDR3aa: CASSLAGQGDTEAFF
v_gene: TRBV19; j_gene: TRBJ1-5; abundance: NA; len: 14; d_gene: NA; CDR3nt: TGTGCCAGTAGTATAAGGACACAGAATCAGCCCCAGCATTTT; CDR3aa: CASSIRTQNQPQHF
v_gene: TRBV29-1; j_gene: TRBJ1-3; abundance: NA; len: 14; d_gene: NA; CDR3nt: TGCAGCGTTGAAAACAGAATCTCTGGAAACACCATATATTTT; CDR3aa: CSVENRISGNTIYF
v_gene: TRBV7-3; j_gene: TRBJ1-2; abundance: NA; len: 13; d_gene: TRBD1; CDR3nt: TGTGCCAGCAGCTCAGGACAGGGCTATGGCTACACCTTC; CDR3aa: CASSSGQGYGYTF
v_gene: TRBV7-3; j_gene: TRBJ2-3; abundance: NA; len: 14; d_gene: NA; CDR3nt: TGTGCCAGCAGCGGCGGGGGCAGCACAGATACGCAGTATTTT; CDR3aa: CASSGGGSTDTQYF
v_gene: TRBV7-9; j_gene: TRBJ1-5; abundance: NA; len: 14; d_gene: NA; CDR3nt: TGTGCCAGCAGCTTAGGTCAGGGGAACCAGCCCCAGCATTTT; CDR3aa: CASSLGQGNQPQHF
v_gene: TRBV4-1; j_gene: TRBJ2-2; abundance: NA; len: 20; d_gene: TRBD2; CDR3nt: TGCGCCAGCAGCCATCCGGGACTAGCGGGGGGGCCGGGAAGAACCGGGGAGCTGTTTTTT; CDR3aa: CASSHPGLAGGPGRTGELFF
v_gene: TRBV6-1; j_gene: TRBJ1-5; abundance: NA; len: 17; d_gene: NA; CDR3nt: TGTGCCAGCAGTGTGCTCCCCACAGGCCAATACAATCAGCCCCAGCATTTT; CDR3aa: CASSVLPTGQYNQPQHF
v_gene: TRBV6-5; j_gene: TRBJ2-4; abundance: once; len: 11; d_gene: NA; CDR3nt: TGTGCCAGCCAGGGTGAAAACATTCAGTACTTC; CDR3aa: CASQGENIQYF
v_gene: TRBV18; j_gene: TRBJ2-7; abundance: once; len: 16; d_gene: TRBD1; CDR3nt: TGTGCCAGCTCACCCATGGGACAGGGGAACCCAGACGAGCAGTACTTC; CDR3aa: CASSPMGQGNPDEQYF
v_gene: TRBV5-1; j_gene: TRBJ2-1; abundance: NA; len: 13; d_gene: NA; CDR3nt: TGCGCCAGCAGCTACAGCGGGCCCAATGAGCAGTTCTTC; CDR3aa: CASSYSGPNEQFF
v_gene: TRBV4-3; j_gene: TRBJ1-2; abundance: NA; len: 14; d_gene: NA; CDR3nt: TGCGCCAGCAGCCAAGATGCAGGGGACTATGGCTACACCTTC; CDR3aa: CASSQDAGDYGYTF
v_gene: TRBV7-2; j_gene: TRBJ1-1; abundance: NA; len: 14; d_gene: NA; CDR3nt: TGTGCCAGCAGTTTCTCGTCGGGGAACACTGAAGCTTTCTTT; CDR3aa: CASSFSSGNTEAFF
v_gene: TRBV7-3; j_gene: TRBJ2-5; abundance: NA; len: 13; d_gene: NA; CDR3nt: TGTGCCAGCAGCTTAGGGGCTAGGGAGACCCAGTACTTC; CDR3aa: CASSLGARETQYF
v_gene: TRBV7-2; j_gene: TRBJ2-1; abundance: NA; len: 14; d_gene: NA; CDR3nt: TGTGCCAGCACTACACCAGACTTCGGCAATGAGCAGTTCTTC; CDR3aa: CASTTPDFGNEQFF
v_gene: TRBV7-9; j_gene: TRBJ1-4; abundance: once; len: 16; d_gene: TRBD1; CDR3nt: TGTGCCAGCAGCTCAACGACAGGGGCCACCCATGAAAAACTGTTTTTT; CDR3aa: CASSSTTGATHEKLFF
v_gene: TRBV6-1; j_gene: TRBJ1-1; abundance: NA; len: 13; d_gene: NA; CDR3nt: TGTGCCAGCAGTGACAGGGGAAACACTGAAGCTTTCTTT; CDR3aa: CASSDRGNTEAFF
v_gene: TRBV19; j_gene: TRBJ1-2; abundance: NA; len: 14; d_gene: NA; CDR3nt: TGTGCCAGTAGTATTCGAGATACTAACTATGGCTACACCTTC; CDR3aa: CASSIRDTNYGYTF
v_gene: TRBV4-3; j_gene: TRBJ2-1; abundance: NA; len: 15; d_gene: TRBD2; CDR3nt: TGCGCCAGCAGCCAAGACCTAGCGGGGGGGGCCGGGACCTTCTTC; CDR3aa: CASSQDLAGGAGTFF
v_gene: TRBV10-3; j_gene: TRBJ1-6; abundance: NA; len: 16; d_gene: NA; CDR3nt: TGTGCCATCAGTGTTTCCTTACAGGACAATAATTCACCCCTCCACTTT; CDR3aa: CAISVSLQDNNSPLHF
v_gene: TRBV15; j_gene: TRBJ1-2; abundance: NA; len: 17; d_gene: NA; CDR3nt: TGTGCCACCAGCAGAGTCATGGCGGGTTTGGGGGCAGGCGGCTACACCTTC; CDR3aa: CATSRVMAGLGAGGYTF
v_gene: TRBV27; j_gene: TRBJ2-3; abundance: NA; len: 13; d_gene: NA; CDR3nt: TGTGCCAGCAGTTCTCAGGGGTCCGATACGCAGTATTTT; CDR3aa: CASSSQGSDTQYF
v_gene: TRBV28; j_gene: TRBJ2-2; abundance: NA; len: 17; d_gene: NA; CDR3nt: TGTGCCAGCAGTATCTTAAGGGGCGGCGCGAACACCGGGGAGCTGTTTTTT; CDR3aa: CASSILRGGANTGELFF
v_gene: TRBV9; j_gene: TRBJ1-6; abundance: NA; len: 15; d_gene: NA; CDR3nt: TGTGCCAGCAGCGTATCGGGAGGCCCTAATTCACCCCTCCACTTT; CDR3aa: CASSVSGGPNSPLHF
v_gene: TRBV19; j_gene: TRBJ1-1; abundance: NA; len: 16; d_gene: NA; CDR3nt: TGTGCCAGTAGTCCGGCGGAGAGGGGGGGAGGCACTGAAGCTTTCTTT; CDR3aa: CASSPAERGGGTEAFF
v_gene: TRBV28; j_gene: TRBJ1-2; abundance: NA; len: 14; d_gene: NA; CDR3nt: TGTGCCAGCAGTTTAATCCAGGCAAACTATGGCTACACCTTC; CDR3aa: CASSLIQANYGYTF
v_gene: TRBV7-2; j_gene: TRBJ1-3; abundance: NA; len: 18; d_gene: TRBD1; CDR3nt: TGTGCCAGCAGCTTAGTCGGGAACAGGGGTTCGGGTGGAAACACCATATATTTT; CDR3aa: CASSLVGNRGSGGNTIYF
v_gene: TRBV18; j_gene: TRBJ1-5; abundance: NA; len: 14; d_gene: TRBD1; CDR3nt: TGTGCCAGCTCACCCACAGGGGAGAATCATCCCCAGCATTTT; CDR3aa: CASSPTGENHPQHF
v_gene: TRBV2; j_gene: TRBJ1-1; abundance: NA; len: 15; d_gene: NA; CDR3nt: TGTGCCAGCAGTGAAGCAGGCCACGGGGGCACTGAAGCTTTCTTT; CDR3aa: CASSEAGHGGTEAFF
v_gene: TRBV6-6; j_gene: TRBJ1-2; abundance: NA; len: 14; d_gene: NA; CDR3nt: TGTGCCAGCAACCAAGGACAGCGCAGCTATGGCTACACCTTC; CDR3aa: CASNQGQRSYGYTF